The 19 T cell receptor beta chains presented below share a single source sample, sequenced in a study of blood T cell repertoires in COVID-19. The method was immunoSEQ multiplex PCR; TCRdb's version includes in-frame clones alone and lacks a portion of them. The sample has 200,000 to 250,000 clones; about 90% are singletons. The sequenced material came from PBMCs or T cells enriched from blood (not recorded which). The origin of the receptors is a woman between 25 and 40 years old who had been exposed to COVID-19.

The chain uses TRBV11-2 and TRBJ1-1; 7 bases are a match to TRBD1. Germline values: CDR1 SGHAT, CDR2 FQNNGV. The CDR3 has 15 amino acids. V dropped 1 base and J dropped 1; count of bases not matched to a gene: 3. The CDR3 here is CASSLARTGNTEAFF. Written as DNA, the CDR3 is TGTGCCAGCAGCTTAGCCAGGACAGGGAACACTGAAGCTTTCTTT.

At least ten counts were recorded for this clone. The J gene is TRBJ2-7, the V gene TRBV6-5; TRBD2 might be the D (7 bases). Trimming took off 6 bases at V and 3 bases at J, with 15 bases between the two ends. Germline V gene lookup returns CDR1 MNHEY and CDR2 SVGAGI. This CDR3 is built from 14 residues. CDR3 DNA: TGTGCCAGCAGACGTCAGGGGAGGGACTACGAGCAGTACTTC. This sequence encodes CASRRQGRDYEQYF.

This clone was detected once. The chain couples TRBV27 to TRBJ1-1; D remains ambiguous. Germline loops: CDR1 MNHEY, CDR2 SMNVEV (reference sequence). Trimming pared 10 bases from V and 11 bases from J, leaving 17 bases between. The CDR3 loop spans 11 amino acids. In DNA form, the CDR3 reads TGTGCCACCACCCTCGGGGTTCGGGCTTTCTTT. This gives the protein CATTLGVRAFF.

The gene calls are TRBV6-5 and TRBJ1-2; D is unresolved. The germline V gene has CDR1 MNHEY and CDR2 SVGAGI. The CDR3 contains 12 residues. The germline V and J ends were trimmed by 7 bases and 5 bases, with 11 bases remaining between them. The DNA of the CDR3 is TGTGCCAGCATGGTTGGCGGGTATGGCTACACCTTC. This codes for CASMVGGYGYTF.

V usage is TRBV6-5 and J usage is TRBJ1-1, with D hard to call. CDR1 is MNHEY and CDR2 is SVGAGI in the germline V gene. V was trimmed by 5 bases and J by 4 bases, leaving 11 bases between them. CDR3 length: 13 amino acids. The CDR3 coding sequence is TGTGCCAGCAGTCCAATTCCAGGCACTGAAGCTTTCTTT. Protein: CASSPIPGTEAFF.

The chain combines TRBV6-6 with TRBJ2-5, with 9 bases fitting TRBD1. Germline V CDR1 and CDR2: MNHNY, SVGAGI (reference sequence). The CDR3 runs 14 residues. Trimming at V came to 6 bases and at J to 4 bases, leaving 6 bases not matched to a gene. CDR3 sequence reads: CASRTGTGTETQYF. CDR3 DNA: TGTGCCAGCAGAACCGGGACAGGGACAGAGACCCAGTACTTC.

The chain carries TRBV18 and TRBJ1-1; TRBD1 agrees at 8 bases. Germline lookup yields CDR1 KGHSH and CDR2 LQKENI. CDR3 size: 17 residues. Trimming at V came to 3 bases and at J to 1 base, leaving 10 bases not matched to a gene. CDR3 nucleotides: TGTGCCAGCTCACCTCATAACTTAGGGACAGGGAACACTGAAGCTTTCTTT. Translated, it gives CASSPHNLGTGNTEAFF.

V and J are TRBV4-1 and TRBJ1-2, with 9 nucleotides matching TRBD1. CDR1 is MGHRA and CDR2 is YSYEKL in the germline V gene. The CDR3 spans 16 residues. V lost 1 base, J lost 5 bases, and 8 bases stayed unmatched. Here the CDR3 DNA reads TGCGCCAGCAGCCAAGCCAGACAGGGGGTAAGATATGGCTACACCTTC. The encoded protein is CASSQARQGVRYGYTF.

The chain couples TRBV6-5 to TRBJ1-2, with D hard to call. The CDR3 runs to 14 residues. With 7 bases removed from V and 7 bases from J, the gap between germline ends came to 19 bases. The germline V gene has CDR1 MNHEY and CDR2 SVGAGI. The DNA for the CDR3 is TGTGCCAGCACCCCCGGTGGCGGTTCGTTTGGCTACACCTTC. Translating it yields CASTPGGGSFGYTF.

This chain links TRBV10-2 with TRBJ2-2; possible D gene TRBD1, 6 bases. The CDR3 loop spans 14 amino acids. The germline gives CDR1 WSHSY, CDR2 SAAADI. Between the trimmed V and J ends, which lost 8 bases and 2 bases, there was a span of 12 bases. The CDR3 reads CASSGVINTGELFF. The CDR3 DNA reads as TGCGCCAGCTCAGGGGTCATCAACACCGGGGAGCTGTTTTTT.

This chain uses TRBV7-9 with TRBJ2-7; TRBD1 aligns across 7 bases. The CDR3 totals 15 residues. V was pared by 4 bases and J by 1 base, with 7 bases of the junction left unmatched. The germline CDR1 and CDR2 sequences are SEHNR and FQNEAQ (reference sequence). The CDR3 protein is CASSSPGQPSYEQYF. In DNA form, the CDR3 reads TGTGCCAGCAGCTCCCCGGGACAGCCTTCCTACGAGCAGTACTTC. Supplemented by reference TRBV7-9 and TRBJ2-7, the full variable domain reads DTGVSQNPRHKITKRGQNVTFRCDPISEHNRLYWYRQTLGQGPEFLTYFQNEAQLEKSRLLSDRFSAERPKGSFSTLEIQRTEQGDSAMYLCASSSPGQPSYEQYFGPGTRLTVT.

CDR3 residues: CASSQETGGYTF. DNA of the CDR3: TGCGCCAGCAGCCAAGAGACAGGGGGCTACACCTTC. The chain employs TRBV4-1 and TRBJ1-2; 7 bases fit TRBD1. Germline CDR1 is MGHRA and CDR2 is YSYEKL. With V trimmed by 0 bases and J by 8 bases, 0 bases remained unmatched. This CDR3 is built from 12 residues.

This clone appeared a few times. The J gene is TRBJ1-1, the V gene TRBV5-1, with D possibly TRBD1 on 5 matching bases. Trimming removed 1 base at V and 3 bases at J, with 13 bases between. There are 15 residues in the CDR3. Germline V gives CDR1 SGHRS, CDR2 YFSETQ. The CDR3 is CASSLYSGRDTEAFF. Here the CDR3 DNA reads TGCGCCAGCAGCTTGTATTCAGGGAGGGACACTGAAGCTTTCTTT. The full variable domain, with the rest looked up from reference TRBV5-1 and TRBJ1-1, is KAGVTQTPRYLIKTRGQQVTLSCSPISGHRSVSWYQQTPGQGLQFLFEYFSETQRNKGNFPGRFSGRQFSNSRSEMNVSTLELGDSALYLCASSLYSGRDTEAFFGQGTRLTVV.

The CDR3 here is CASSLDRGRDGYTF. The CDR3 DNA follows: TGCGCCAGCAGCTTGGACAGGGGGCGCGATGGCTACACCTTC. V gene TRBV5-1 combines with J gene TRBJ1-2; 9 bases fit TRBD1. The CDR3 runs 14 residues. Germline lookup yields CDR1 SGHRS and CDR2 YFSETQ. V was clipped by 0 bases and J by 6 bases; unmatched bases: 3. Full variable domain (rest looked up from reference TRBV5-1 and TRBJ1-2): KAGVTQTPRYLIKTRGQQVTLSCSPISGHRSVSWYQQTPGQGLQFLFEYFSETQRNKGNFPGRFSGRQFSNSRSEMNVSTLELGDSALYLCASSLDRGRDGYTFGSGTRLTVV.

This chain uses TRBV11-2 with TRBJ2-7; no reliable D call. The CDR3 covers 15 residues. Germline CDR1 and CDR2: SGHAT and FQNNGV. V was clipped by 1 base and J by 2 bases, with 12 bases between them. The DNA for the CDR3 is TGTGCCAGCAGCTTAGGTCCGTTTAGCCCCTACGAGCAGTACTTC. Translation gives CASSLGPFSPYEQYF.

This clone was seen once. The V gene is TRBV9, the J gene TRBJ2-7; TRBD1 matches at 7 bases. Germline loops: CDR1 SGDLS, CDR2 YYNGEE. This CDR3 is built from 14 residues. V gave up 4 bases and J gave up 5 bases; unmatched junction bases: 9. CDR3 nucleotides: TGTGCCAGCAGCCCTCAGACAGGGAGCAACGAGCAGTACTTC. It codes for CASSPQTGSNEQYF.

The chain carries TRBV5-1 and TRBJ2-7; D not resolved. The CDR3 is made up of 13 amino acids. Germline loops: CDR1 SGHRS, CDR2 YFSETQ. Trimming stripped 0 bases from V and 4 bases from J, with 8 bases between. CDR3 loop: CASSLGGEYEQYF. CDR3 nucleotides: TGCGCCAGCAGCTTGGGTGGAGAATACGAGCAGTACTTC.

V and J are TRBV5-4 and TRBJ1-2; 8 nucleotides line up with TRBD1. Trimming took 4 bases from V and 8 from J; bases not matched to a gene: 13. CDR1 SGHNT and CDR2 YYREEE come from the germline V gene (reference sequence). The CDR3 loop spans 15 amino acids. The CDR3 loop is CASSQPLGQGLGYTF. CDR3 in DNA: TGTGCCAGCAGCCAACCACTCGGACAGGGCCTGGGCTACACCTTC.

A single count supports this clone. V usage is TRBV30 and J usage is TRBJ2-2; tentatively, D is TRBD2 (5 bases). The CDR3 has 12 residues. Trimming left V 5 bases short and J 7 bases short, with 11 bases between. From germline, CDR1 is GTSNPN and CDR2 SVGIG (reference sequence). CDR3 sequence: CAWYRAGGELFF. CDR3 bases: TGTGCCTGGTATAGGGCGGGCGGGGAGCTGTTTTTT. The whole variable domain, filled in from reference TRBV30 and TRBJ2-2, reads SQTIHQWPATLVQPVGSPLSLECTVEGTSNPNLYWYRQAAGRGLQLLFYSVGIGQISSEVPQNLSASRPQDRQFILSSKKLLLSDSGFYLCAWYRAGGELFFGEGSRLTVL.